These 14 T cell receptor beta chains were all obtained from the same sample, sequenced in a study of blood T cells in healthy people across ages. Then a second PCR, running roughly 6 to 11 cycles, was carried out with a sample-barcoded 5' primer and a J-beta primer mix. MiXCR, run by TCRdb on the 5' RACE reads, gives a single entry per CDR3 protein. The sample holds 700,000 to 950,000 distinct CDR3 sequences, more than 45% seen once. Sequencing used blood. The origin of the receptors is a man younger than 40 in good health.

The rearrangement uses TRBV7-2 and TRBJ2-1; D unresolved. V lost 4 bases and J lost 0, with 16 bases in between. The germline gives CDR1 SGHTA, CDR2 FQGNSA. The CDR3 loop spans 17 amino acids. The CDR3 nucleotides read TGTGCCAGCAGCTCACGCCCCTCTGTCGGCTCCTACAATGAGCAGTTCTTC. Its protein product is CASSSRPSVGSYNEQFF.

The chain has TRBV18 and TRBJ2-1; no clear D gene. V lost 6 bases and J 3 bases, leaving 12 bases between the germline ends. The germline V gene encodes CDR1 KGHSH and CDR2 LQKENI. This CDR3 spans 14 amino acids. CDR3 residues: CASSRTENYNEQFF. CDR3 coding DNA: TGTGCCAGCTCCCGGACGGAGAACTACAATGAGCAGTTCTTC.

The chain joins TRBV4-2 to TRBJ2-1; D is perhaps TRBD1 or TRBD2 (5 bases each). This CDR3 comprises 15 residues. Germline-derived CDR1 and CDR2 are LGHNA and YNFKEQ. Trimming stripped 4 bases from V and 9 bases from J, with 19 bases between. CDR3 sequence reads: CASSPYGTIGAEQFF. CDR3 nucleotide sequence: TGTGCCAGCAGCCCGTACGGGACGATAGGGGCTGAGCAGTTCTTC.

This clonotype was seen more than once but under ten times. This chain joins TRBV27 and TRBJ2-1; 13 bases map to TRBD2. The CDR3 spans 16 residues. Germline values: CDR1 MNHEY, CDR2 SMNVEV (reference sequence). V lost 2 bases and J lost 7; bases outside the gene matches: 5. The CDR3 DNA reads as TGTGCCAGCAGTTTAATACTAGCGGGAGGGAGTAATGAGCAGTTCTTC. Translated: CASSLILAGGSNEQFF.

The chain joins TRBV3-1 to TRBJ2-3; D is unresolved. Germline V gene data show CDR1 as LGHDT and CDR2 as YNNKEL (reference sequence). This CDR3 has 11 amino acids. V lost 3 bases to trimming and J lost 5 bases, with 3 bases between them. CDR3 residues: CASSHVDTQYF. Here the CDR3 DNA reads TGTGCCAGCAGCCATGTAGATACGCAGTATTTT.

This clonotype was observed a few times. The CDR3 spells CSVANSGNYNEQFF. As DNA, the CDR3 is TGCAGCGTTGCAAACAGCGGGAATTACAATGAGCAGTTCTTC. The chain carries TRBV29-1 and TRBJ2-1, with 7 nucleotides matching TRBD2. V was pared by 4 bases and J by 4 bases, with 7 bases of the junction left unmatched. Germline lookup yields CDR1 SQVTM and CDR2 ANQGSEA. The CDR3 length is 14 residues.

The rearrangement joins TRBV12-3 or TRBV12-4 to TRBJ2-7; D perhaps matches TRBD1 (5 bases). Trimming removed 6 bases from V and 6 bases from J, with 18 bases in between. This CDR3 contains 14 residues. CDR3 coding DNA: TGTGCCAGCAGCTCACAGGCCACCTTTGGCGAGCAGTACTTC. Amino acids: CASSSQATFGEQYF.

This clonotype was recorded once. The chain is built from TRBV5-1 and TRBJ2-3; 7 bases agree with TRBD1. CDR1 and CDR2 (germline): SGHRS, YFSETQ. This CDR3 contains 14 residues. The ends lost 7 bases at V and 1 base at J; junction bases unmatched: 6. CDR3 coding DNA: TGCGCCAGCGTTAGACAGGGAGGCACAGATACGCAGTATTTT. This gives the protein CASVRQGGTDTQYF.

V and J are TRBV20-1 and TRBJ2-5; no clear D gene. The last part of the DNA fits TRBJ2-7 better; the J call may be wrong. Germline V gene data show CDR1 as DFQATT and CDR2 as SNEGSKA (reference sequence). This CDR3 is 13 amino acids long. CDR3 protein: CSARGTFDSEQYF. In DNA form, the CDR3 reads TGCAGTGCTAGAGGTACTTTCGACTCCGAGCAGTACTTC.

This rearrangement joins TRBV29-1 to TRBJ1-2; D unclear. The CDR3 covers 14 residues. Germline CDR1 is SQVTM and CDR2 is ANQGSEA. V shed 0 bases and J shed 8 bases, with 16 bases lying between them. This chain's CDR3 is CSVEENTNYGGYTF. CDR3 nucleotide sequence: TGCAGCGTTGAAGAGAATACTAATTATGGAGGCTACACCTTC.

The chain couples TRBV29-1 to TRBJ2-5, with a weak D call TRBD1 (5 bases). CDR3 size: 11 residues. Germline assignment: CDR1 SQVTM and CDR2 ANQGSEA. Trimming took 8 bases from V and 5 from J, leaving 12 bases between them. The CDR3 spells CSTRTYETQYF. Written as DNA, the CDR3 is TGCAGCACAAGGACATATGAGACCCAGTACTTC.

The chain carries TRBV5-1 and TRBJ2-1; 9 bases map to TRBD2. The germline V gene has CDR1 SGHRS and CDR2 YFSETQ. Germline trimming cut 0 bases from V and 4 bases from J; bases unmatched to any gene: 8. CDR3 size: 17 residues. CDR3 coding DNA: TGCGCCAGCAGCTTGGTGGCGGGAGGGCCGGGATACAATGAGCAGTTCTTC. Its translation is CASSLVAGGPGYNEQFF. The full variable domain, in which reference TRBV5-1 and TRBJ2-1 provide the parts outside the CDR3, is KAGVTQTPRYLIKTRGQQVTLSCSPISGHRSVSWYQQTPGQGLQFLFEYFSETQRNKGNFPGRFSGRQFSNSRSEMNVSTLELGDSALYLCASSLVAGGPGYNEQFFGPGTRLTVL.

V and J are TRBV7-2 and TRBJ2-1; TRBD1 matches 8 bases. This CDR3 is built from 15 residues. Germline V gene data show CDR1 as SGHTA and CDR2 as FQGNSA. Trimming removed 10 bases from V and 6 bases from J; junction bases left unmatched: 14. The DNA for the CDR3 is TGTGCCACCGCCTCCAACCGACAGGGGAGCAATGAGCAGTTCTTC. It codes for CATASNRQGSNEQFF.

The rearrangement links TRBV7-2 to TRBJ2-6; D remains ambiguous. The germline CDR1 and CDR2 sequences are SGHTA and FQGNSA. This CDR3 is 14 amino acids long. Deletions cut 9 bases from V and 0 bases from J, with 9 bases between. The CDR3 reads CASADSSGANVLTF. CDR3 nucleotide sequence: TGTGCCAGTGCTGATAGCTCTGGGGCCAACGTCCTGACTTTC.